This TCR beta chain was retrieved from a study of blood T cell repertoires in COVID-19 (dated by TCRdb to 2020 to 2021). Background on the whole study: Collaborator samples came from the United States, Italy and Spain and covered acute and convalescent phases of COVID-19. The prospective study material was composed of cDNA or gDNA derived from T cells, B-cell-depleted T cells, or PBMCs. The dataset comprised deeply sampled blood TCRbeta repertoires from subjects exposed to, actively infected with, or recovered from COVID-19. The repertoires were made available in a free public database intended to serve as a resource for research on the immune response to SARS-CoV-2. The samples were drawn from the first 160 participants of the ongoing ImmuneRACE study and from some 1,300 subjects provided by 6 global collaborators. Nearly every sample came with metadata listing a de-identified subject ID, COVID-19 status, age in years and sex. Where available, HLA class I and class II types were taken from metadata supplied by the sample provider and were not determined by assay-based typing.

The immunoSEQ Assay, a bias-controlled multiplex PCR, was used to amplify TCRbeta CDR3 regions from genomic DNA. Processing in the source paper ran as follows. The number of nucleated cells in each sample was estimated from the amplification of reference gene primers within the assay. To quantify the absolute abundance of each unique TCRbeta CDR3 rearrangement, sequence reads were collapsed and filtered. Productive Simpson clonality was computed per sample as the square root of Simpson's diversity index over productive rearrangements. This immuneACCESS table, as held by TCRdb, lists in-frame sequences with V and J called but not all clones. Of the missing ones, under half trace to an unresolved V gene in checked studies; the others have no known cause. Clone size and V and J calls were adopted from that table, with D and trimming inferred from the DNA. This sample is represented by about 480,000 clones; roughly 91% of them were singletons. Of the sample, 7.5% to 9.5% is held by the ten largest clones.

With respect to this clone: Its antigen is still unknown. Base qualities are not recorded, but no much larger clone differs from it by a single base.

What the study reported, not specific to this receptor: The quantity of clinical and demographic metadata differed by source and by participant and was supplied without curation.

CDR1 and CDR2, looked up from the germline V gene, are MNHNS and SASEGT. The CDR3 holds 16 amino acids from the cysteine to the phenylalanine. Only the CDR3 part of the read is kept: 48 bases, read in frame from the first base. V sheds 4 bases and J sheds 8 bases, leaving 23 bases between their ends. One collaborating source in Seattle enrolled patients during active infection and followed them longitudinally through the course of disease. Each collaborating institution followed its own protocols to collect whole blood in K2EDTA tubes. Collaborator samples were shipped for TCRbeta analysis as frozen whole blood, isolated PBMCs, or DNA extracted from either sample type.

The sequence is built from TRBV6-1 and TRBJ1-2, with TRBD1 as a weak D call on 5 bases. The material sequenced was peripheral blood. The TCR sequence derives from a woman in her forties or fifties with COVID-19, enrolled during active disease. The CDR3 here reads CASSVDSAHRSTGYTF. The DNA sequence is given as TGTGCCAGCAGTGTTGACAGCGCTCATCGGTCTACCGGCTACACCTTC.